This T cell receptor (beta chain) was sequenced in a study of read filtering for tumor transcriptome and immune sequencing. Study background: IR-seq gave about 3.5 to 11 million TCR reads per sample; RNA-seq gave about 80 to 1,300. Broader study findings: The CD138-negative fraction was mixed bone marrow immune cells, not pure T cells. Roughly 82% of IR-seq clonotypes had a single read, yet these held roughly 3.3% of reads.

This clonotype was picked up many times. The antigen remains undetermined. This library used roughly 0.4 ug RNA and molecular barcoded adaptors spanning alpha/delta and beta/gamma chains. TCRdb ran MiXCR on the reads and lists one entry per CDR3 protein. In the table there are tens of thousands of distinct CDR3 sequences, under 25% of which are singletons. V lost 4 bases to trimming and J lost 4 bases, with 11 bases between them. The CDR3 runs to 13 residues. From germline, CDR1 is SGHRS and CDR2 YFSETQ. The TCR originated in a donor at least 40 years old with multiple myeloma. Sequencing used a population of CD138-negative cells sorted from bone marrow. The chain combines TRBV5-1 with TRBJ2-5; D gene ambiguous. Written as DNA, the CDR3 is TGCGCCAGCAGCCCCGGCCCAGGAGAGACCCAGTACTTC. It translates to CASSPGPGETQYF. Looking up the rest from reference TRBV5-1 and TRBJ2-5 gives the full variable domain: KAGVTQTPRYLIKTRGQQVTLSCSPISGHRSVSWYQQTPGQGLQFLFEYFSETQRNKGNFPGRFSGRQFSNSRSEMNVSTLELGDSALYLCASSPGPGETQYFGPGTRLLVL.